The 9 T cell receptor beta chains presented below share a single source sample, sequenced in a study of T cells in tuberculosis. Clones were read by immunoSEQ multiplex PCR, and TCRdb kept only the in-frame ones, dropping some. This table has some 90,000 clones, roughly 91% appearing once. Thawed, overnight-rested PBMC were stained with GMM-loaded CD1B tetramer, viability dye and anti-CD3, then sorted. The CD1B tetramers carried C32 glucose monomycolate purified from Rhodococcus equi. The sequencing sample was made of CD1b-GMM tetramer-negative cells sorted from PBMCs. The receptors originated from an adult woman with latent tuberculosis.

This chain connects TRBV7-6 to TRBJ2-1, with 8 nucleotides matching TRBD2. V shed 1 base, J shed 5 bases, and the junction held 4 bases outside the gene matches. The CDR3 is 15 residues long. CDR1 SGHVS and CDR2 FNYEAQ come from the germline V gene. The CDR3 nucleotides read TGTGCCAGCAGCTTAGAAGCGGGGGCCCACAATGAGCAGTTCTTC. This sequence encodes CASSLEAGAHNEQFF.

The rearrangement joins TRBV15 to TRBJ2-3, with TRBD1 matching 8 bases. Germline lookup yields CDR1 LNHNV and CDR2 YYDKDF (reference sequence). The CDR3 loop spans 18 amino acids. V lost 0 bases to trimming and J lost 2 bases; unmatched junction nucleotides: 10. Here the CDR3 reads CATSRDLRTGTTTDTQYF. The CDR3 bases are TGTGCCACCAGCAGAGATCTTCGGACAGGGACCACCACAGATACGCAGTATTTT.

The CDR3 coding sequence is TGCGCCAGCAGCTTGGCCTTGACAGGGAACACCGGGGAGCTGTTTTTT. This codes for CASSLALTGNTGELFF. The chain recombines TRBV5-1 with TRBJ2-2; perhaps TRBD1 as D (6 bases). This CDR3 comprises 16 residues. Trimming removed 0 bases from V and 1 base from J, with 10 bases in between. CDR1 and CDR2 from the germline V gene are SGHRS and YFSETQ. The full variable domain, its missing parts supplied by reference TRBV5-1 and TRBJ2-2, is KAGVTQTPRYLIKTRGQQVTLSCSPISGHRSVSWYQQTPGQGLQFLFEYFSETQRNKGNFPGRFSGRQFSNSRSEMNVSTLELGDSALYLCASSLALTGNTGELFFGEGSRLTVL.

The chain employs TRBV10-3 and TRBJ2-1; 9 bases agree with TRBD1. Trimming cost V 10 bases and J 6 bases; bases outside gene matches: 4. CDR3 length: 12 residues. Per the germline V gene, CDR1 is ENHRY and CDR2 is SYGVKD. Here the CDR3 reads CATRDRANEQFF. In DNA form, the CDR3 reads TGTGCCACCCGGGACAGGGCCAATGAGCAGTTCTTC.

This clone was observed a single time. The chain links TRBV5-6 to TRBJ1-2; 10 bases are shared with TRBD1. CDR1 and CDR2 from the germline V gene are SGHDT and YYEEEE. CDR3 size: 14 residues. Germline trimming cut 0 bases from V and 7 bases from J; bases unmatched to any gene: 3. The CDR3 DNA reads as TGTGCCAGCAGCTTGGGACAGGGGGCAGGTGGCTACACCTTC. Protein product: CASSLGQGAGGYTF. The variable domain in full, completed from reference TRBV5-6 and TRBJ1-2, reads DAGVTQSPTHLIKTRGQQVTLRCSPKSGHDTVSWYQQALGQGPQFIFQYYEEEERQRGNFPDRFSGHQFPNYSSELNVNALLLGDSALYLCASSLGQGAGGYTFGSGTRLTVV.

The V call is TRBV7-2, the J call TRBJ1-5; the D is unclear. The CDR3 contains 12 residues. Per germline, CDR1 SGHTA and CDR2 FQGNSA. With 7 bases removed from V and 3 bases from J, the gap between germline ends came to 7 bases. The CDR3 nucleotides read TGTGCCAGCACTTTAAACAATCAGCCCCAGCATTTT. Its protein product is CASTLNNQPQHF.

CDR3 sequence reads: CASSPGQHYEQYV. DNA of the CDR3: TGTGCCAGCAGCCCAGGACAGCACTACGAGCAGTACGTC. This chain joins TRBV28 and TRBJ2-7, with D tentatively TRBD1 (6 bases). The CDR3 is 13 amino acids. V lost 6 bases to trimming and J lost 3 bases, with 12 bases between them. Germline V gene data show CDR1 as MDHEN and CDR2 as SYDVKM.

V gene TRBV13 combines with J gene TRBJ1-1, with D perhaps TRBD1 (6 bases). The V gene's germline CDR1 is PRHDT and CDR2 FYEKMQ (reference sequence). CDR3 length: 16 amino acids. V gave up 5 bases and J gave up 3 bases, with 19 bases separating them. The chain's CDR3 is CASSTRTGLAYTEAFF. CDR3 in DNA: TGTGCCAGCAGCACCCGAACAGGGCTGGCGTACACTGAAGCTTTCTTT.

CDR3 DNA: TGTGCCAGCAGTGGCTCCGGGACAGGGGCGGCCTACGAGCAGTACGTC. It codes for CASSGSGTGAAYEQYV. The V call is TRBV6-4, the J call TRBJ2-7, with 10 bases aligning to TRBD1. The CDR3 is made up of 16 amino acids. Germline V gives CDR1 MRHNA, CDR2 SNTAGT. J lost 2 bases, V lost 4 bases, and 8 bases had no gene match.